The 12 T cell receptor beta chains presented below share a single source sample, sequenced in a study of T cell changes during pregnancy in multiple sclerosis. Measured with immunoSEQ multiplex PCR; TCRdb has only the in-frame clones, and not every one. The sample lists about 71,000 clones, around nine tenths occurring once. This specimen was peripheral blood, taken in the third trimester of pregnancy. The receptors here all came from a female donor with multiple sclerosis, enrolled in a pregnancy study.

V is TRBV21-1 and J is TRBJ2-3; TRBD2, the table's D call, lacks a check against the DNA. TRBV21-1 corresponds to a pseudogene. CDR3 length: 21 residues. CDR3 loop: CASSKVTQLAGKGVGTDTQYF. In DNA, the CDR3 is TGTGCCAGCAGCAAAGTAACCCAACTAGCGGGAAAAGGGGTGGGCACAGATACGCAGTATTTT.

V and J are TRBV7-2 and TRBJ2-3; D is uncertain. Trimming took off 1 base at V and 0 bases at J, with 5 bases between the two ends. The CDR3 has 14 amino acids. The germline gives CDR1 SGHTA, CDR2 FQGNSA. As DNA, the CDR3 is TGTGCCAGCAGCTTAGTCGGGAGCACAGATACGCAGTATTTT. Translated: CASSLVGSTDTQYF. Full variable domain (missing parts from reference TRBV7-2 and TRBJ2-3): GAGVSQSPSNKVTEKGKDVELRCDPISGHTALYWYRQSLGQGLEFLIYFQGNSAPDKSGLPSDRFSAERTGGSVSTLTIQRTQQEDSAVYLCASSLVGSTDTQYFGPGTRLTVL.

The CDR3 sequence: CASSIGQNTEAFF. As DNA, the CDR3 is TGTGCCAGTAGTATCGGACAGAACACTGAAGCTTTCTTT. The chain uses TRBV19 and TRBJ1-1; tentative D call: TRBD1 (5 bases). From germline, CDR1 is LNHDA and CDR2 SQIVND (reference sequence). The CDR3 totals 13 residues. Between the trimmed V and J ends, which lost 3 bases and 1 base, there was a span of 6 bases. Full variable domain (outside the CDR3, taken from reference TRBV19 and TRBJ1-1): DGGITQSPKYLFRKEGQNVTLSCEQNLNHDAMYWYRQDPGQGLRLIYYSQIVNDFQKGDIAEGYSVSREKKESFPLTVTSAQKNPTAFYLCASSIGQNTEAFFGQGTRLTVV.

The chain is built from TRBV18 and TRBJ1-1, with 7 bases lining up with TRBD1. CDR1 is KGHSH and CDR2 is LQKENI in the germline V gene. V shed 2 bases and J 0 bases; nucleotides not matched to a gene: 6. The CDR3 consists of 16 residues. The CDR3 DNA follows: TGTGCCAGCTCACCAAACCGGGACAGCCTGAACACTGAAGCTTTCTTT. Protein product: CASSPNRDSLNTEAFF.

The chain combines TRBV4-1 with TRBJ2-7, with D possibly being TRBD1 (6 bases). The CDR3 contains 14 residues. Germline lookup yields CDR1 MGHRA and CDR2 YSYEKL. Trimming removed 1 base at V and 4 bases at J, with 11 bases between. CDR3: CASSQVAGEYEQYF. CDR3 DNA sequence: TGCGCCAGCAGCCAAGTGGCAGGGGAGTACGAGCAGTACTTC.

The chain uses TRBV27 and TRBJ1-1; D is uncertain. Germline assignment: CDR1 MNHEY and CDR2 SMNVEV (reference sequence). Trimming took 1 base from V and 1 from J, leaving 13 bases between them. CDR3 length: 16 residues. The CDR3 reads CASSLFRVGPNTEAFF. The CDR3 DNA reads TGTGCCAGCAGTTTATTCCGGGTAGGCCCGAACACTGAAGCTTTCTTT.

The J gene is TRBJ2-7, the V gene TRBV27, with a tentative D call TRBD2 (6 bases). Germline V gene sequence: CDR1 MNHEY, CDR2 SMNVEV (reference sequence). This CDR3 has 14 amino acids. V lost 3 bases to trimming and J lost 3 bases, with 12 bases between them. As DNA, the CDR3 is TGTGCCAGCAGTTTGTGGAGCGGGTACTACGAGCAGTACTTC. Translating it yields CASSLWSGYYEQYF.

The V gene is TRBV2, the J gene TRBJ2-2; D gene uncertain. The V gene lost 2 bases and the J gene lost 4 bases, with 11 bases spanning the gap. Germline CDR1 SNHLY, CDR2 FYNNEI. This CDR3 spans 15 amino acids. This chain's CDR3 is CASSESGYSTGELFF. In DNA form, the CDR3 reads TGTGCCAGCAGTGAATCCGGGTATAGCACCGGGGAGCTGTTTTTT. The variable domain in full, with the rest retrieved from reference TRBV2 and TRBJ2-2, is EPEVTQTPSHQVTQMGQEVILRCVPISNHLYFYWYRQILGQKVEFLVSFYNNEISEKSEIFDDQFSVERPDGSNFTLKIRSTKLEDSAMYFCASSESGYSTGELFFGEGSRLTVL.

The table lists this clone with a few counts. The V call is TRBV2, the J call TRBJ2-6; perhaps TRBD1 as D (5 bases). The CDR3 runs 17 residues. Germline loops: CDR1 SNHLY, CDR2 FYNNEI. V lost 0 bases and J lost 2, with 11 bases in between. CDR3 bases: TGTGCCAGCAGTGAAGCTCAGGGTAGTCCTGGGGCCAACGTCCTGACTTTC. This encodes CASSEAQGSPGANVLTF.

The chain combines TRBV5-1 with TRBJ2-7, with D perhaps matching TRBD2 (6 bases). V lost 5 bases and J lost 2, with 11 bases in between. Germline CDR1 reads SGHRS; CDR2 reads YFSETQ. The CDR3 is made up of 13 amino acids. The chain's CDR3 is CASSTRDPYEQYF. The DNA for the CDR3 is TGCGCCAGCAGTACGCGGGATCCCTACGAGCAGTACTTC.

CDR3 bases: TGTGCCAGCAGCTTCTCCGGGACAGGGAATCAGCCCCAGCATTTT. This codes for CASSFSGTGNQPQHF. The chain recombines TRBV2 with TRBJ1-5; 9 bases map to TRBD1. With 6 bases clipped from V and 4 bases from J, the junction kept 7 bases outside the gene matches. Germline V gives CDR1 SNHLY, CDR2 FYNNEI. This CDR3 has 15 residues.

The chain uses TRBV7-2 and TRBJ2-5; 8 nucleotides agree with TRBD1. V gave up 4 bases and J gave up 5 bases; unmatched junction bases: 3. The CDR3 contains 13 residues. Germline CDR1 is SGHTA and CDR2 is FQGNSA. CDR3 loop: CASSYYRGETQYF. As DNA, the CDR3 is TGTGCCAGCAGCTACTACAGGGGGGAGACCCAGTACTTC.